The rows below give T cell receptor beta chains drawn from one sample of a study of blood T cell repertoires in COVID-19. Repertoires were generated with immunoSEQ multiplex PCR, while TCRdb's copy carries only in-frame clones and drops some. The data hold about 240,000 clones, with 80% to 90% observed a single time. The sequencing sample was made of peripheral blood. The receptors derive from a man aged 50 or older with acute or convalescent COVID-19. Each CDR3 is given with its conserved first and last residue. A D gene is named only where the DNA matches it firmly. Clone size, where shown, is once, few, many, or a class for clones that have expanded.

d_call: NA; j_call: TRBJ2-6; v_call: TRBV14; clone_size: NA; cdr3_aa: CASSQGPGSYNVLTF; cdr3_nt: TGTGCCAGCAGCCAAGGACCCGGGAGCTACAACGTCCTGACTTTC
d_call: NA; j_call: TRBJ2-3; v_call: TRBV2; clone_size: NA; cdr3_aa: CATHSVWGLKDTQYF; cdr3_nt: TGTGCCACCCACAGCGTGTGGGGGCTGAAAGATACGCAGTATTTT
d_call: NA; j_call: TRBJ1-1; v_call: TRBV6-5; clone_size: NA; cdr3_aa: CASEDRNTEAFF; cdr3_nt: TGTGCCAGCGAGGACAGAAACACTGAAGCTTTCTTT
d_call: NA; j_call: TRBJ2-1; v_call: TRBV10-1; clone_size: NA; cdr3_aa: CASSHPGGGNNEQFF; cdr3_nt: TGCGCCAGCAGCCACCCCGGCGGAGGGAACAATGAGCAGTTCTTC
d_call: TRBD1; j_call: TRBJ1-3; v_call: TRBV7-8; clone_size: NA; cdr3_aa: CASSVRDRVGRIGNTIYF; cdr3_nt: TGTGCCAGCAGCGTTCGGGACAGGGTAGGAAGAATTGGAAACACCATATATTTT
d_call: NA; j_call: TRBJ2-3; v_call: TRBV6-5; clone_size: NA; cdr3_aa: CAAWGTVTDTQYF; cdr3_nt: TGTGCCGCCTGGGGGACTGTCACAGATACGCAGTATTTT
d_call: TRBD1; j_call: TRBJ1-6; v_call: TRBV5-1; clone_size: NA; cdr3_aa: CASSGTDYNSPLHF; cdr3_nt: TGCGCCAGCAGCGGGACAGACTATAATTCACCCCTCCACTTT
d_call: TRBD2; j_call: TRBJ2-6; v_call: TRBV9; clone_size: NA; cdr3_aa: CASSPGLAVSGANVLTF; cdr3_nt: TGTGCCAGCAGTCCGGGACTAGCGGTGTCTGGGGCCAACGTCCTGACTTTC
d_call: TRBD2; j_call: TRBJ2-5; v_call: TRBV28; clone_size: NA; cdr3_aa: CASSFVAGGLETQYF; cdr3_nt: TGTGCCAGCAGTTTTGTAGCGGGAGGGCTCGAGACCCAGTACTTC
d_call: TRBD2; j_call: TRBJ2-5; v_call: TRBV19; clone_size: NA; cdr3_aa: CASRTSGFGTETQYF; cdr3_nt: TGTGCCAGTAGGACTAGCGGGTTCGGGACAGAGACCCAGTACTTC
d_call: TRBD1; j_call: TRBJ1-1; v_call: TRBV25-1; clone_size: NA; cdr3_aa: CASRDTGGLTEAFF; cdr3_nt: TGTGCCAGCAGAGATACAGGGGGCCTAACTGAAGCTTTCTTT
d_call: NA; j_call: TRBJ2-5; v_call: TRBV7-3; clone_size: NA; cdr3_aa: CASSLSGGHQETQYF; cdr3_nt: TGTGCCAGCAGCTTAAGCGGGGGCCACCAAGAGACCCAGTACTTC
d_call: NA; j_call: TRBJ1-1; v_call: TRBV27; clone_size: few; cdr3_aa: CASSLVPPRNTEAFF; cdr3_nt: TGTGCCAGCAGTTTAGTACCACCCAGGAACACTGAAGCTTTCTTT
d_call: NA; j_call: TRBJ2-1; v_call: TRBV12-1; clone_size: NA; cdr3_aa: CASSFGTGGGYNEQFF; cdr3_nt: TGTGCCAGCAGCTTTGGGACAGGGGGTGGGTACAATGAGCAGTTCTTC
d_call: NA; j_call: TRBJ2-5; v_call: TRBV4-1; clone_size: NA; cdr3_aa: CASSQDTGRETQYF; cdr3_nt: TGCGCCAGCAGCCAAGATACGGGTAGGGAGACCCAGTACTTC
d_call: TRBD1; j_call: TRBJ2-4; v_call: TRBV5-5; clone_size: once; cdr3_aa: CASSFAPGQGAKNIQYF; cdr3_nt: TGTGCCAGCAGCTTCGCCCCGGGACAGGGGGCCAAAAACATTCAGTACTTC
d_call: NA; j_call: TRBJ1-1; v_call: TRBV6-5; clone_size: NA; cdr3_aa: CASTRAVTEAFF; cdr3_nt: TGTGCCAGCACGAGGGCGGTGACTGAAGCTTTCTTT
d_call: TRBD2; j_call: TRBJ2-1; v_call: TRBV5-1; clone_size: NA; cdr3_aa: CASSYLAGGANEQFF; cdr3_nt: TGCGCCAGCAGCTATCTAGCGGGAGGGGCCAATGAGCAGTTCTTC
d_call: NA; j_call: TRBJ1-1; v_call: TRBV7-2; clone_size: few; cdr3_aa: CASSLVLTEAFF; cdr3_nt: TGTGCCAGCAGCTTAGTCCTCACTGAAGCTTTCTTT
d_call: NA; j_call: TRBJ1-5; v_call: TRBV5-4; clone_size: NA; cdr3_aa: CASSFGPVGNQPQHF; cdr3_nt: TGTGCCAGCAGCTTTGGTCCGGTAGGCAATCAGCCCCAGCATTTT
d_call: TRBD1; j_call: TRBJ2-7; v_call: TRBV11-2; clone_size: NA; cdr3_aa: CASSIYKGGGEQYF; cdr3_nt: TGTGCCAGCAGCATCTATAAAGGGGGCGGGGAGCAGTACTTC
d_call: TRBD1; j_call: TRBJ1-2; v_call: TRBV7-9; clone_size: NA; cdr3_aa: CASSLGQGRGYTF; cdr3_nt: TGTGCCAGCAGCTTAGGACAGGGACGAGGCTACACCTTC
d_call: TRBD2; j_call: TRBJ2-7; v_call: TRBV6-2/TRBV6-3; clone_size: once; cdr3_aa: CASSYSSGSGRFYEQYF; cdr3_nt: TGTGCCAGCAGTTACTCTTCTGGTAGCGGGAGATTCTACGAGCAGTACTTC
d_call: NA; j_call: TRBJ2-1; v_call: TRBV24-1; clone_size: NA; cdr3_aa: CATSSSDSYNEQFF; cdr3_nt: TGTGCCACCAGTAGTAGCGACTCCTACAATGAGCAGTTCTTC
d_call: TRBD1; j_call: TRBJ1-6; v_call: TRBV19; clone_size: NA; cdr3_aa: CASSRTGSPLHF; cdr3_nt: TGTGCCAGTAGCCGGACAGGTTCACCCCTCCACTTT
d_call: NA; j_call: TRBJ2-2; v_call: TRBV19; clone_size: NA; cdr3_aa: CASKINTGELFF; cdr3_nt: TGTGCCAGTAAAATAAACACCGGGGAGCTGTTTTTT
d_call: TRBD1; j_call: TRBJ2-5; v_call: TRBV6-2/TRBV6-3; clone_size: few; cdr3_aa: CASSNLRGGPVETQYF; cdr3_nt: TGTGCCAGCAGTAACCTCAGAGGGGGCCCGGTCGAGACCCAGTACTTC
d_call: NA; j_call: TRBJ1-3; v_call: TRBV3-1/TRBV3-2; clone_size: NA; cdr3_aa: CASSKQSLGNTIYF; cdr3_nt: TGTGCCAGCAGCAAACAGAGTCTTGGAAACACCATATATTTT
d_call: TRBD1; j_call: TRBJ1-2; v_call: TRBV2; clone_size: NA; cdr3_aa: CASSDGTGYPLGYTF; cdr3_nt: TGTGCCAGCAGCGACGGGACAGGGTATCCCTTGGGCTACACCTTC
d_call: NA; j_call: TRBJ2-5; v_call: TRBV19; clone_size: NA; cdr3_aa: CASSISDGGGNAKTQYF; cdr3_nt: TGTGCCAGTAGTATCTCGGATGGAGGGGGCAATGCAAAGACCCAGTACTTC
d_call: NA; j_call: TRBJ2-1; v_call: TRBV6-5; clone_size: NA; cdr3_aa: CASSTDYTTYNEQFF; cdr3_nt: TGTGCCAGCAGTACGGACTATACCACCTACAATGAGCAGTTCTTC
d_call: NA; j_call: TRBJ1-1; v_call: TRBV9; clone_size: NA; cdr3_aa: CASSVGDTGSIAFF; cdr3_nt: TGTGCCAGCAGCGTAGGGGACACTGGCAGTATAGCTTTCTTT
d_call: TRBD1; j_call: TRBJ1-5; v_call: TRBV2; clone_size: NA; cdr3_aa: CASTDRGQGNQPQHF; cdr3_nt: TGTGCCAGCACAGACAGGGGACAGGGCAATCAGCCCCAGCATTTT
d_call: NA; j_call: TRBJ1-5; v_call: TRBV3-1/TRBV3-2; clone_size: few; cdr3_aa: CASSQEGEPQHF; cdr3_nt: TGTGCCAGCAGCCAAGAGGGCGAGCCCCAGCATTTT
d_call: NA; j_call: TRBJ1-2; v_call: TRBV19; clone_size: NA; cdr3_aa: CASSIRQELGGYTF; cdr3_nt: TGTGCCAGTAGTATCCGACAGGAGTTAGGGGGCTACACCTTC
d_call: NA; j_call: TRBJ1-6; v_call: TRBV5-1; clone_size: NA; cdr3_aa: CASSLGESGNSPLHF; cdr3_nt: TGCGCCAGCAGCCTCGGGGAATCGGGTAATTCACCCCTCCACTTT
d_call: TRBD1; j_call: TRBJ1-2; v_call: TRBV6-1; clone_size: NA; cdr3_aa: CASSERGQFLYGYTF; cdr3_nt: TGTGCCAGCAGTGAAAGGGGACAGTTCTTATATGGCTACACCTTC
d_call: NA; j_call: TRBJ2-2; v_call: TRBV30; clone_size: NA; cdr3_aa: CAWSVSYTGELFF; cdr3_nt: TGTGCCTGGAGTGTATCGTACACCGGGGAGCTGTTTTTT
d_call: NA; j_call: TRBJ1-1; v_call: TRBV9; clone_size: few; cdr3_aa: CASSVGGGMNTEAFF; cdr3_nt: TGTGCCAGCAGCGTAGGGGGAGGAATGAACACTGAAGCTTTCTTT
d_call: TRBD2; j_call: TRBJ2-1; v_call: TRBV19; clone_size: NA; cdr3_aa: CASRGRGGDEQFF; cdr3_nt: TGTGCCAGTAGAGGGCGGGGGGGCGATGAGCAGTTCTTC
d_call: TRBD1; j_call: TRBJ2-4; v_call: TRBV6-6; clone_size: once; cdr3_aa: CASRPSTGVGIQYF; cdr3_nt: TGTGCCAGCCGCCCGAGCACAGGGGTGGGCATTCAGTACTTC
d_call: NA; j_call: TRBJ1-2; v_call: TRBV3-1/TRBV3-2; clone_size: NA; cdr3_aa: CASRGRRGYGYTF; cdr3_nt: TGTGCCAGCAGGGGCCGACGGGGCTATGGCTACACCTTC
d_call: NA; j_call: TRBJ1-2; v_call: TRBV7-9; clone_size: NA; cdr3_aa: CASSSQSQRGLYGYTF; cdr3_nt: TGTGCCAGCAGCTCCCAGTCCCAGCGCGGGCTTTATGGCTACACCTTC
d_call: TRBD1; j_call: TRBJ2-7; v_call: TRBV24-1; clone_size: NA; cdr3_aa: CATSRGQGSLYEQYF; cdr3_nt: TGTGCCACCAGTCGGGGACAGGGTAGCCTGTACGAGCAGTACTTC